This entry lists 24 T cell receptor beta chains sequenced from one sample in a study of cytomegalovirus exposure and HLA in healthy donors. The study ran its PCR with 60 Vbeta and 13 Jbeta primers. Sequenced by immunoSEQ multiplex PCR; TCRdb stores in-frame clones only, minus some. Here the sample table reports about 130,000 clones. Sequencing used PBMCs. These receptors were collected from a woman aged 40 to 55 in good health and CMV-seropositive.

The rearrangement links TRBV15 to TRBJ1-4; no clear D gene. The germline V gene has CDR1 LNHNV and CDR2 YYDKDF (reference sequence). With 8 bases removed from V and 4 bases from J, the gap between germline ends came to 8 bases. This CDR3 contains 12 residues. CDR3 nucleotides: TGTGCCACCCGGGGAGATAATGAAAAACTGTTTTTT. This encodes CATRGDNEKLFF.

The chain joins TRBV5-1 to TRBJ2-2; D might be TRBD2 (6 bases). Germline V CDR1 and CDR2: SGHRS, YFSETQ. V shed 4 bases and J shed 7 bases, with 23 bases lying between them. CDR3 length: 17 amino acids. The CDR3 nucleotides are TGCGCCAGCAGCCCGATACCGGACCGGGGGATAAGCGGGGAGCTGTTTTTT. Its protein product is CASSPIPDRGISGELFF.

This chain uses TRBV6-4 with TRBJ2-1; D not certain. V dropped 0 bases and J dropped 9 bases, with 9 bases sitting between them. The CDR3 spans 13 residues. Germline CDR1 and CDR2: MRHNA and SNTAGT. Here the CDR3 DNA reads TGTGCCAGCAGTGACTCTGAGATTAGTGAGCAGTTCTTC. As protein: CASSDSEISEQFF.

This sequence joins TRBV28 and TRBJ2-2; D might be TRBD2 (6 bases). This CDR3 contains 14 residues. Germline CDR1 MDHEN, CDR2 SYDVKM. With 11 bases removed from V and 2 bases from J, the gap between germline ends came to 15 bases. The CDR3 loop reads CAGNKEGNTGELFF. The CDR3 DNA sequence: TGTGCCGGCAACAAGGAGGGTAACACCGGGGAGCTGTTTTTT.

J is TRBJ2-6 and V is TRBV19; TRBD1 might be the D (5 bases). This CDR3 has 18 residues. Deletions cut 1 base from V and 1 base from J, with 14 bases between. Germline-derived CDR1 and CDR2 are LNHDA and SQIVND (reference sequence). The chain's CDR3 is CASSIGPTGVSGANVLTF. CDR3 nucleotides: TGTGCCAGTAGTATAGGCCCAACAGGAGTATCTGGGGCCAACGTCCTGACTTTC. Filled out from reference TRBV19 and TRBJ2-6, the complete variable domain reads DGGITQSPKYLFRKEGQNVTLSCEQNLNHDAMYWYRQDPGQGLRLIYYSQIVNDFQKGDIAEGYSVSREKKESFPLTVTSAQKNPTAFYLCASSIGPTGVSGANVLTFGAGSRLTVL.

The chain employs TRBV5-4 and TRBJ2-1, with TRBD1 identical over 7 bases. V gave up 4 bases and J gave up 4 bases; unmatched junction bases: 8. The germline V gene has CDR1 SGHNT and CDR2 YYREEE (reference sequence). The CDR3 runs 15 residues. The CDR3 DNA is TGTGCCAGCAGCAAACTGGACAGGTTGTACAATGAGCAGTTCTTC. Translation: CASSKLDRLYNEQFF.

The chain carries TRBV4-2 and TRBJ1-4, with 8 bases identical to TRBD1. CDR1 is LGHNA and CDR2 is YNFKEQ in the germline V gene. The CDR3 length is 16 residues. V lost 1 base and J lost 3; bases outside the gene matches: 4. The DNA of the CDR3 is TGTGCCAGCAGCCAAGGACAGGGGAGGGCTAATGAAAAACTGTTTTTT. This encodes CASSQGQGRANEKLFF.

The chain combines TRBV28 with TRBJ1-1; perhaps TRBD1 as D (6 bases). Germline CDR1 MDHEN, CDR2 SYDVKM. This CDR3 region has 15 residues. The V end lost 4 bases, the J end lost 0 bases, and 12 bases lay between the germline ends. CDR3 in DNA: TGTGCCAGCAGTTCCCTGGACAGATTGAACACTGAAGCTTTCTTT. It yields the protein CASSSLDRLNTEAFF.

This chain links TRBV2 with TRBJ1-4; 8 positions match TRBD1. V trimming: 3 bases; J trimming: 7 bases; junction bases outside the gene matches: 4. The CDR3 has 14 residues. Germline loops: CDR1 SNHLY, CDR2 FYNNEI. This chain's CDR3 is CASSDQGAGEKLFF. The DNA of the CDR3 is TGTGCCAGCAGTGACCAGGGGGCGGGTGAAAAACTGTTTTTT.

The chain recombines TRBV28 with TRBJ1-5; no clear D gene. Per germline, CDR1 MDHEN and CDR2 SYDVKM. The ends were cut back, 2 bases at V and 9 bases at J, with 14 bases in the middle. The CDR3 consists of 14 residues. This CDR3 is CASSLPQRAAPQHF. CDR3 DNA: TGTGCCAGCAGTTTACCCCAGCGGGCCGCGCCCCAGCATTTT.

The chain employs TRBV10-3 and TRBJ1-5; tentative D call: TRBD1 (5 bases). The CDR3 is made up of 14 amino acids. The V end lost 10 bases, the J end lost 0 bases, and 13 bases lay between the germline ends. The germline V gene encodes CDR1 ENHRY and CDR2 SYGVKD. The CDR3 reads CATATAFSNQPQHF. CDR3 bases: TGTGCCACCGCGACAGCGTTTAGCAATCAGCCCCAGCATTTT.

The V gene is TRBV9, the J gene TRBJ1-1, with 7 bases that match TRBD1. J gave up 8 bases and V 4 bases, and 23 bases lay outside the gene matches. This CDR3 contains 18 residues. Germline CDR1 and CDR2: SGDLS and YYNGEE. CDR3 nucleotide sequence: TGTGCCAGCAGCCCTGGGGACAGTACGATTACCGAGGGGTCAGAAGCTTTCTTT. Translating gives CASSPGDSTITEGSEAFF.

The chain recombines TRBV19 with TRBJ2-7; no reliable D call. V dropped 2 bases and J dropped 3 bases, with 8 bases sitting between them. The CDR3 contains 13 residues. Germline V gives CDR1 LNHDA, CDR2 SQIVND (reference sequence). CDR3 amino acids: CASSIIGGYEQYF. The DNA of the CDR3 is TGTGCCAGTAGTATAATCGGCGGCTACGAGCAGTACTTC. The full variable domain, in which reference TRBV19 and TRBJ2-7 provide the parts outside the CDR3, is DGGITQSPKYLFRKEGQNVTLSCEQNLNHDAMYWYRQDPGQGLRLIYYSQIVNDFQKGDIAEGYSVSREKKESFPLTVTSAQKNPTAFYLCASSIIGGYEQYFGPGTRLTVT.

The chain employs TRBV13 and TRBJ2-7; unclear D gene. Per the germline V gene, CDR1 is PRHDT and CDR2 is FYEKMQ (reference sequence). The V end was cut by 0 bases, the J end by 1 base, with 4 bases between. The length of the CDR3 is 13 residues. The CDR3 sequence: CASSLGSSYEQYF. The CDR3 DNA reads TGTGCCAGCAGCTTAGGCTCTTCCTACGAGCAGTACTTC.

V and J are TRBV19 and TRBJ2-1; 10 bases are a match to TRBD2. V shed 6 bases and J 8 bases; nucleotides not matched to a gene: 25. The CDR3 loop spans 20 amino acids. Looked up from germline, CDR1 is LNHDA and CDR2 is SQIVND (reference sequence). CDR3 in amino acids: CASRNPRDSSSGSSKYEQFF. The CDR3 coding sequence is TGTGCCAGTAGAAATCCACGGGACAGTTCTAGCGGGAGTTCAAAGTATGAGCAGTTCTTC. Full variable domain (rest looked up from reference TRBV19 and TRBJ2-1): DGGITQSPKYLFRKEGQNVTLSCEQNLNHDAMYWYRQDPGQGLRLIYYSQIVNDFQKGDIAEGYSVSREKKESFPLTVTSAQKNPTAFYLCASRNPRDSSSGSSKYEQFFGPGTRLTVL.

The genes are TRBV9 and TRBJ2-3, with a tentative D call TRBD1 (5 bases). Trimming left V 3 bases short and J 6 bases short, with 17 bases between. CDR3 length equals 15 residues. CDR1 SGDLS and CDR2 YYNGEE come from the germline V gene. The CDR3 spells CASSASPGKSDTQYF. The DNA for the CDR3 is TGTGCCAGCAGCGCCTCCCCAGGGAAATCGGATACGCAGTATTTT.

The V call is TRBV18, the J call TRBJ2-1; D is possibly TRBD1 (5 bases). The CDR3 extends over 14 amino acids. From germline, CDR1 is KGHSH and CDR2 LQKENI. With 3 bases removed from V and 2 bases from J, the gap between germline ends came to 8 bases. CDR3: CASSPQGTYNEQFF. CDR3 nucleotides: TGTGCCAGCTCACCCCAGGGTACCTACAATGAGCAGTTCTTC.

For the CDR3, the DNA is TGTGCCAGTAGAGCGGACAGGGGGCGAGGCACTGAAGCTTTCTTT. Translated, it gives CASRADRGRGTEAFF. This rearrangement joins TRBV19 to TRBJ1-1, with TRBD1 identical over 11 bases. The CDR3 is made up of 15 amino acids. Germline assignment: CDR1 LNHDA and CDR2 SQIVND (reference sequence). V shed 6 bases, J shed 4 bases, and the junction held 7 bases outside the gene matches.

The J gene is TRBJ1-2, the V gene TRBV28; D is unresolved. Germline V CDR1 and CDR2: MDHEN, SYDVKM. The CDR3 consists of 13 residues. Trimming cost V 7 bases and J 4 bases, with 13 bases left between them. CDR3 in DNA: TGTGCCAGCATGAGGGCGGGTCCCTATGGCTACACCTTC. Its translation: CASMRAGPYGYTF.

The chain's CDR3 is CASSSGGRREKLFF. CDR3 bases: TGTGCCAGCAGTTCCGGGGGGAGGAGGGAAAAACTGTTTTTT. V and J are TRBV6-6 and TRBJ1-4, with a tentative D call TRBD1 (5 bases). V was clipped by 4 bases and J by 8 bases, with 14 bases between them. Germline CDR1 is MNHNY and CDR2 is SVGAGI (reference sequence). The CDR3 has 14 residues.

The chain has TRBV6-1 and TRBJ2-1; no definite D call. The V and J ends lost 6 bases and 2 bases respectively, with 5 bases between them. CDR1 is MNHNS, CDR2 SASEGT, per germline. The CDR3 consists of 12 residues. The CDR3 here is CASRAPYNEQFF. In DNA, the CDR3 is TGTGCCAGCAGGGCCCCCTACAATGAGCAGTTCTTC.

The rearrangement joins TRBV4-3 to TRBJ2-7; 11 bases line up with TRBD2. Germline V gives CDR1 LGHNA, CDR2 YSLEER. There are 16 residues in the CDR3. V lost 0 bases to trimming and J lost 5 bases; unmatched junction nucleotides: 6. CDR3 in DNA: TGCGCCAGCAGCCAAGATCCGGCTAGCGGGAGGAACGAGCAGTACTTC. It encodes CASSQDPASGRNEQYF.

The J gene is TRBJ2-7, the V gene TRBV7-9, with D maybe TRBD1 (6 bases). The germline V gene has CDR1 SEHNR and CDR2 FQNEAQ (reference sequence). The CDR3 consists of 14 residues. V was trimmed by 5 bases and J by 3 bases, leaving 14 bases between them. CDR3 sequence: CASSRRTEGYEQYF. In nucleotides, the CDR3 is TGTGCCAGCAGCCGTCGGACAGAAGGCTACGAGCAGTACTTC.

The chain recombines TRBV13 with TRBJ2-1; D may be TRBD2 (5 bases). The germline V gene encodes CDR1 PRHDT and CDR2 FYEKMQ (reference sequence). This CDR3 comprises 11 residues. The germline V and J ends were trimmed by 1 base and 15 bases, with 10 bases remaining between them. The CDR3 loop reads CASSLERRPFF. In DNA, the CDR3 is TGTGCCAGCAGCTTAGAGCGGAGGCCGTTCTTC.